This note documents a single T cell receptor beta chain sequence. Its specificity is unknown. These data come from a study of cytomegalovirus exposure and HLA in healthy donors. Study-wide points: Published work reported that the classifier diagnosed cytomegalovirus status with high specificity and sensitivity.

The protocol was immunoSEQ multiplex PCR, while the TCRdb copy is restricted to in-frame clones and leaves out a portion. Of 70,000 to 80,000 clones listed, 94% were seen once; the top ten hold 2% to 2.5%. Sequenced material: PBMCs. The sequence was collected from a woman under 30 in good health and CMV-seronegative.

The CDR3 spells CASSQILKRGDTQYF. The CDR3 DNA sequence: TGTGCCAGCAGCCAGATACTAAAAAGGGGAGATACGCAGTATTTT. The J gene is TRBJ2-3, the V gene TRBV11-2; perhaps TRBD1 as D (5 bases). The germline CDR1 and CDR2 sequences are SGHAT and FQNNGV. The CDR3 covers 15 residues. The V and J ends lost 5 bases and 5 bases respectively, with 17 bases between them.